Sequencing of this T cell receptor beta chain was carried out in a study of T cell responses to AZD1222 COVID-19 vaccine. The J segment lost 10 bases and the V segment lost 7 bases, leaving 6 bases of the junction unmatched. The length of the CDR3 is 11 residues. Germline CDR1 ENHRY, CDR2 SYGVKD. TCRdb's table, derived via immunoSEQ multiplex PCR, lists solely in-frame clones and lacks some. The sample shows about 120,000 clones, approximately 91% of them seen only once. The V gene is TRBV10-3, the J gene TRBJ1-2; 7 positions agree with TRBD1. The starting material was peripheral blood, obtained 28 days after the second AZD1222 dose. The receptor's source is an adult who received the AZD1222 COVID-19 vaccine. The CDR3 is CAITTGWDYTF. The CDR3 DNA reads as TGTGCCATCACGACAGGGTGGGACTACACCTTC.